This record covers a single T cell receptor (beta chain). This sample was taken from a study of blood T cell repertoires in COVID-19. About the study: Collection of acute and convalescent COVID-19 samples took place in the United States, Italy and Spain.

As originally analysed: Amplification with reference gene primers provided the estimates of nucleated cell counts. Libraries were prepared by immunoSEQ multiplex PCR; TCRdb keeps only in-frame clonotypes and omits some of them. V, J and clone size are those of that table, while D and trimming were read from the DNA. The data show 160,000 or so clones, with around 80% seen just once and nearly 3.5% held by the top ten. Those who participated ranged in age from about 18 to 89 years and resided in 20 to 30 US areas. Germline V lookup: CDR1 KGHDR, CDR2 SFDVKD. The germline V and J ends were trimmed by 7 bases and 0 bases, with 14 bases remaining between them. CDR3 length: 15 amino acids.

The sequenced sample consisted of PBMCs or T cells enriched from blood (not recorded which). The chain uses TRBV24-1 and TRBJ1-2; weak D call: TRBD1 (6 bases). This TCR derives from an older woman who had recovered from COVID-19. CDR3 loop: CATRADRITNYGYTF. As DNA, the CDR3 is TGTGCCACCAGGGCAGACAGGATAACTAACTATGGCTACACCTTC.